The clone carrying this T cell receptor beta chain was picked up a small number of times. Its specificity is not known. The germline CDR1 and CDR2 sequences are MNHEY and SMNVEV (reference sequence). This CDR3 region has 15 residues. V trimming: 6 bases; J trimming: 3 bases; junction bases outside the gene matches: 4. The data were obtained in a study of regulatory T cells in long-lasting Graves disease. Study-wide results and caveats: Authors noted too few samples as a limitation.

Specified time point: persistent/refractory GD, antithyroid drugs over 5 years with positive TRAb. Extracted PBMC RNA gave rise to the TCR library. Tubes containing EDTA received about 9.4 milliliters of drawn peripheral blood. Building the TCR beta libraries relied on iRepertoire HTBI primers, and CDR3 regions underwent Arm-PCR. MiXCR, applied by TCRdb to the multiplex PCR reads, yields one record per CDR3 protein. Among fewer than 550,000 distinct CDR3 sequences, about 22% were seen once, and the ten largest hold over 6%. This receptor was identified in a female donor with Graves disease. This sequence joins TRBV27 and TRBJ2-2; 10 bases fit TRBD1. Specimen: peripheral blood mononuclear cells (PBMCs), collected when the disease was refractory, from a patient treated with antithyroid drugs. Written as DNA, the CDR3 is TGTGCCAGCAGCCCGGGACAGGGGTACACCGGGGAGCTGTTTTTT. This translates into CASSPGQGYTGELFF.